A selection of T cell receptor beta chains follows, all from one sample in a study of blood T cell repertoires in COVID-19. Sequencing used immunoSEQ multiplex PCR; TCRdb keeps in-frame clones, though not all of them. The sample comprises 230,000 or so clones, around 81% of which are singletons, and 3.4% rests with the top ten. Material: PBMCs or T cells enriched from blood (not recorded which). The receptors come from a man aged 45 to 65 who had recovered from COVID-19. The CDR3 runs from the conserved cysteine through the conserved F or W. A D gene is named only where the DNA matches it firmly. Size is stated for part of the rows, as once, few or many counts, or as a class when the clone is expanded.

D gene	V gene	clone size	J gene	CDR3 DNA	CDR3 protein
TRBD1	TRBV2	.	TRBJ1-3	TGTGCCAGCAGTGGGGACAGCTCTGGAAACACCATATATTTT	CASSGDSSGNTIYF
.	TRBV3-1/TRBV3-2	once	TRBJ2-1	TGTGCCAGCAGCGGACCAAACCCGTTGCGGGGACAGTACAATGAGCAGTTCTTC	CASSGPNPLRGQYNEQFF
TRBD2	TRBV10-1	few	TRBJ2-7	TGCGCCAGCAGTGAAAAGCGGGGGGGCTTCGACGAGCAGTACTTC	CASSEKRGGFDEQYF
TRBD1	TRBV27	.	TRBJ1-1	TGTGCCAGCAGCGTGGACAGGGCGGGCACTGAAGCTTTCTTT	CASSVDRAGTEAFF
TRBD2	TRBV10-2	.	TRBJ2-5	TGCGCCAGCAAGGGAGCGGGAGCCGAGACCCAGTACTTC	CASKGAGAETQYF
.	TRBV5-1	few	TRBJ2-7	TGCGCCAGCAGCCCCGACAGAGGGGGAACCTACGAGCAGTACTTC	CASSPDRGGTYEQYF
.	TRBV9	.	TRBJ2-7	TGTGCCAGCAGCGTAGGAGGGATGGATTACGAGCAGTACTTC	CASSVGGMDYEQYF
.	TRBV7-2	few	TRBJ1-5	TGTGCCAGCAGCTTAGACTTTAGTCAGCCCCAGCATTTT	CASSLDFSQPQHF
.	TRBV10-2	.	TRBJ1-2	TGCGCCAGCAGTCGGGACTGGGGCTATGGCTACACCTTC	CASSRDWGYGYTF
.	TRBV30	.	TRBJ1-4	TGTGCCTGGAGGGCAGGGACTAATGAAAAACTGTTTTTT	CAWRAGTNEKLFF
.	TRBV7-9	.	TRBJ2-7	TGTGCCAGCAGCACACAAGTATTCTCCTACGAGCAGTACTTC	CASSTQVFSYEQYF
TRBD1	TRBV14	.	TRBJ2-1	TGTGCCAGCAGCATTCTTCGACAGGGCAATGAGCAGTTCTTC	CASSILRQGNEQFF
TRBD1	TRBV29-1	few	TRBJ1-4	TGCAGCGTTGCGGCTCGCCAGGGGGTGGAAAAACTGTTTTTT	CSVAARQGVEKLFF
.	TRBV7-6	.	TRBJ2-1	TGTGCCAGCAGCTTACTGGAGGCCAAGAGAAATGAGCAGTTCTTC	CASSLLEAKRNEQFF
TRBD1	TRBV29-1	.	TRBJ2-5	TGCAGCGTTGTGTCGGGACAGCCTCGTGAGACCCAGTACTTC	CSVVSGQPRETQYF
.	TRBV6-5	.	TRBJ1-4	TGTGCCAGCCGCACTGCTGAAAAACTGTTTTTT	CASRTAEKLFF
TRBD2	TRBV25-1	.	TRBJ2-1	TGTGCCAGCAGTGCCCGCGGGGGGGCCGGCAGTGAGCAGTTCTTC	CASSARGGAGSEQFF
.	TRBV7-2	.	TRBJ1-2	TGTGCCAGCAGTCCTACAGCTAACTATGGCTACACCTTC	CASSPTANYGYTF
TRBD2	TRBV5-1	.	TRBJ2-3	TGCGCCAGCAGCTTGGGGACTAGCGGGTGGTCTGCGGATACGCAGTATTTT	CASSLGTSGWSADTQYF
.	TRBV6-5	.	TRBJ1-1	TGTGCCAGCAAAACAAGACACAACACTGAAGCTTTCTTT	CASKTRHNTEAFF
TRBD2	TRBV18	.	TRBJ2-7	TGTGCCAGCTCCGGGACTAGCGGGTCCTACGAGCAGTACTTC	CASSGTSGSYEQYF
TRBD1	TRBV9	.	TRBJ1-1	TGTGCCAGCAGCGTATACCCAGGGGGCGGTGAAGCTTTCTTT	CASSVYPGGGEAFF
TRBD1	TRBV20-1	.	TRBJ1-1	TGCAGTGCGAGTTGGACAGGGGCGGCCGAAGCTTTCTTT	CSASWTGAAEAFF
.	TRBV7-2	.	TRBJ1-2	TGTGCCAGCAGCACTACGACAGTAAACTATGGCTACACCTTC	CASSTTTVNYGYTF
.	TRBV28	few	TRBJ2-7	TGTGCCAGCAGTTCAGGGTCCCACGAGCAGTACTTC	CASSSGSHEQYF
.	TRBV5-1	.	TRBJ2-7	TGCGCCAGCAGCTTGGGTCCCATTAGCGGAATCTCCTACGAGCAGTACTTC	CASSLGPISGISYEQYF
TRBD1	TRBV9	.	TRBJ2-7	TGTGCCAGCAGCGTGGGGACAGAGCCCTACGAGCAGTACTTC	CASSVGTEPYEQYF
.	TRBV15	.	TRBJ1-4	TGTGCCACCAGCAGAGCCCGTAATGAAAAACTGTTTTTT	CATSRARNEKLFF
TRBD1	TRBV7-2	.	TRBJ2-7	TGTGCCAGCAGCTTAGCGGGACAGGCAACCTACGAGCAGTACTTC	CASSLAGQATYEQYF
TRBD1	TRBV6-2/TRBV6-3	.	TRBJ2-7	TGTGCCAGCAGCAGCGGACAGGGCTACGAGCAGTACTTC	CASSSGQGYEQYF
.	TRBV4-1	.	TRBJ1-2	TGCGCCAGCAGCCAAGACCGGGGCTACACCTTC	CASSQDRGYTF
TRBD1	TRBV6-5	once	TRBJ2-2	TGTGCCAGCAAGACGGGACAGACCCCCGGGGAGCTGTTTTTT	CASKTGQTPGELFF
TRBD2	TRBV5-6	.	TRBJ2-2	TGTGCCAGCAGCTCCTACTCCGGGACTAGCGCGAACACCGGGGAGCTGTTTTTT	CASSSYSGTSANTGELFF
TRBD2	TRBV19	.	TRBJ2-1	TGTGCCAGTACCCCTACGGGAGGCCGGGACAATGAGCAGTTCTTC	CASTPTGGRDNEQFF
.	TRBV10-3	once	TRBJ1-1	TGTGCCATCAGCGGCGGCGTGAACACTGAAGCTTTCTTT	CAISGGVNTEAFF